One T cell receptor beta chain is described in this entry. The source of the sample is a study of control samples from healthy donors and cancer patients. TCRdb's table, derived via immunoSEQ multiplex PCR, lists solely in-frame clones and lacks some. The table includes 180,000 or so clones, over 85% detected once. Germline V gives CDR1 GTSNPN, CDR2 SVGIG (reference sequence). V lost 4 bases to trimming and J lost 8 bases, with 14 bases between them. The CDR3 spans 12 residues. The sample taken for sequencing was blood. The source of this sequence is a woman aged 55-69 years in good health. The gene calls are TRBV30 and TRBJ1-2; D remains unclear. The CDR3 nucleotides read TGTGCCTGGACCGGGCAGCTTTTAGGCTACACCTTC. Its translation is CAWTGQLLGYTF.